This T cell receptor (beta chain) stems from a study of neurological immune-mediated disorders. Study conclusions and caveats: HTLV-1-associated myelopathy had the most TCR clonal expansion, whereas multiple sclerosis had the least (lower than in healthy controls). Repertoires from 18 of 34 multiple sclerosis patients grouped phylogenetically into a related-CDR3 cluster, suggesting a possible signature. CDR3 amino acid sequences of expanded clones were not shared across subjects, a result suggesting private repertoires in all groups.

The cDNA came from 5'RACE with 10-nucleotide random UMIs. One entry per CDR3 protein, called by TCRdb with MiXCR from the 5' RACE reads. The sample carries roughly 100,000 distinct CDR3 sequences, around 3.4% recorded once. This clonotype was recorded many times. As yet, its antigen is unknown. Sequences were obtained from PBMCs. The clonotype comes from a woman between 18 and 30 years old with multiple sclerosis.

The CDR3 bases are TGTGCCAGCAGCGTAGTAGCGGGAGTTAGGGCCGGGGAGCTGTTTTTT. Protein: CASSVVAGVRAGELFF. This chain links TRBV9 with TRBJ2-2; 9 nucleotides agree with TRBD2. V lost 0 bases and J lost 6; bases outside the gene matches: 6. CDR3 length: 16 amino acids. The V gene's germline CDR1 is SGDLS and CDR2 YYNGEE. Looking up the rest from reference TRBV9 and TRBJ2-2 gives the full variable domain: DSGVTQTPKHLITATGQRVTLRCSPRSGDLSVYWYQQSLDQGLQFLIQYYNGEERAKGNILERFSAQQFPDLHSELNLSSLELGDSALYFCASSVVAGVRAGELFFGEGSRLTVL.